This is a list of T cell receptor beta chains from one sample in a study of T-cell reconstitution after alpha-beta-depleted transplantation in children. TCRdb called the PCR reads again in MiXCR, with one record for every CDR3 protein. The table includes about 640,000 distinct CDR3 sequences, approximately 16% detected once. The material was PBMCs from the stem cell graft donor, obtained from the stem cell graft. The source of these receptors is a human donor who donated a stem cell graft to a child with acute myeloid leukemia. The CDR3 runs from the conserved cysteine through the conserved F or W. Fields, in order: D gene, clone size, J gene, V gene, CDR3 DNA, CDR3 protein. D genes are given only for firm matches. The size entry is marked missing in some rows and otherwise reads once, few, many or a size class.

D: TRBD2; size: many; J: TRBJ2-7; V: TRBV5-1; DNA: TGCGCCAGCAGCTCCAAGCGGGGGGGCGAGGGGCGCGAGCAGTACTTC; CDR3: CASSSKRGGEGREQYF
D: NA; size: NA; J: TRBJ2-7; V: TRBV10-3; DNA: TGTGCCATCAGTCGACAGGAGCAACCTTACGAGCAGTACTTC; CDR3: CAISRQEQPYEQYF
D: NA; size: NA; J: TRBJ2-3; V: TRBV7-3; DNA: TGTGCCAGCAGCCTTATCCCCCTTATCGGCACAGATACGCAGTATTTT; CDR3: CASSLIPLIGTDTQYF
D: NA; size: NA; J: TRBJ2-5; V: TRBV18; DNA: TGTGCCAGCTCATCCTCGGGGGCTGTTAAAGAGACCCAGTACTTC; CDR3: CASSSSGAVKETQYF
D: TRBD1; size: few; J: TRBJ1-3; V: TRBV20-1; DNA: TGCAGTGCTAGACCCAGGGGTGGACAGGCAAGCTCTGGAAACACCATATATTTT; CDR3: CSARPRGGQASSGNTIYF
D: TRBD1; size: many; J: TRBJ2-5; V: TRBV5-5; DNA: TGTGCCAGCAGCCCTCTTGGGACAGACGAGGAGACCCAGTACTTC; CDR3: CASSPLGTDEETQYF
D: NA; size: many; J: TRBJ2-2; V: TRBV20-1; DNA: TGCAGTGCTAGAGCCCTTAAAGCCGGGGAGCTGTTTTTT; CDR3: CSARALKAGELFF
D: TRBD1; size: once; J: TRBJ1-1; V: TRBV7-9; DNA: TGTGCCAGCAGCGGAAGGGACAGGGTCGGCGGAGCTTTCTTT; CDR3: CASSGRDRVGGAFF
D: TRBD2; size: many; J: TRBJ2-2; V: TRBV20-1; DNA: TGCAGTGCCCTTAGCGGGGGCCCTACATCCGGGGAGCTGTTTTTT; CDR3: CSALSGGPTSGELFF
D: NA; size: many; J: TRBJ2-7; V: TRBV7-2; DNA: TGTGCCAGCAGCCCACAGAGCCTGCTCTCCTACGAGCAGTACTTC; CDR3: CASSPQSLLSYEQYF
D: TRBD2; size: NA; J: TRBJ2-7; V: TRBV20-1; DNA: TGCAGTGCCGGGACTAGCGGTTCATCCTACGAGCAGTACTTC; CDR3: CSAGTSGSSYEQYF
D: NA; size: once; J: TRBJ1-3; V: TRBV4-3; DNA: TGCGCCAGCAGCCAATCAGACCCCTCTGGAAACACCATATATTTT; CDR3: CASSQSDPSGNTIYF
D: NA; size: NA; J: TRBJ2-1; V: TRBV7-3; DNA: TGTGCCAGCAGCTTAGGACCGGGGGCCCCTTACAATGAGCAGTTCTTC; CDR3: CASSLGPGAPYNEQFF
D: TRBD1; size: many; J: TRBJ1-5; V: TRBV20-1; DNA: TGCAGTGCTGTAAAGGGACAGCACAATCAGCCCCAGCATTTT; CDR3: CSAVKGQHNQPQHF
D: NA; size: NA; J: TRBJ2-6; V: TRBV15; DNA: TGTGCCACCAGCAGAGGGACATCTGGGGCCAACGTCCTGACTTTC; CDR3: CATSRGTSGANVLTF
D: NA; size: many; J: TRBJ2-7; V: TRBV12-3/TRBV12-4; DNA: TGTGCCAGCAGCACCCGACAGTACGAGCAGTACTTC; CDR3: CASSTRQYEQYF
D: NA; size: NA; J: TRBJ2-3; V: TRBV6-5; DNA: TGTGCCAGCAGTTACCGGGCTCTGAGCACAGATACGCAGTATTTT; CDR3: CASSYRALSTDTQYF
D: NA; size: few; J: TRBJ1-6; V: TRBV5-5; DNA: TGTGCCAGCAGCTTGACCCCCCGAAGGGTCGAGGACTCACCCCTCCACTTT; CDR3: CASSLTPRRVEDSPLHF
D: NA; size: many; J: TRBJ2-1; V: TRBV4-3; DNA: TGCGCCAGCAGCTTACGGGACTCGGCCTACAATGAGCAGTTCTTC; CDR3: CASSLRDSAYNEQFF
D: NA; size: many; J: TRBJ1-1; V: TRBV20-1; DNA: TGCAGTGCTAGTGGTGGGGGTCTGGCGGTGAACACTGAAGCTTTCTTT; CDR3: CSASGGGLAVNTEAFF
D: NA; size: many; J: TRBJ1-1; V: TRBV20-1; DNA: TGCAGCTTTTACAGGAACACTGAAGCTTTCTTT; CDR3: CSFYRNTEAFF
D: TRBD1; size: many; J: TRBJ1-5; V: TRBV20-1; DNA: TGCAGTGCTCCCGACAGGGGTAGCAATCAGCCCCAGCATTTT; CDR3: CSAPDRGSNQPQHF
D: TRBD2; size: NA; J: TRBJ2-3; V: TRBV5-1; DNA: TGCGCCAGCAGCTGGGGGCTAGCGGGATTCACAGATACGCAGTATTTT; CDR3: CASSWGLAGFTDTQYF
D: NA; size: many; J: TRBJ1-2; V: TRBV20-1; DNA: TGCAGTGCTACCCGGGGGCCGGGAGGCTACACCTTC; CDR3: CSATRGPGGYTF
D: NA; size: NA; J: TRBJ1-3; V: TRBV7-2; DNA: TGTGCCAGCAGCTTAAGCGGCGGGGACGTCCGCTCTGGAAACACCATATATTTT; CDR3: CASSLSGGDVRSGNTIYF
D: NA; size: few; J: TRBJ1-2; V: TRBV12-3/TRBV12-4; DNA: TGTGCCAGCAGTCCCAGTGAGGACTATGGCTACACCTTC; CDR3: CASSPSEDYGYTF
D: NA; size: many; J: TRBJ2-7; V: TRBV12-3/TRBV12-4; DNA: TGTGCCAGCAACGCGGGCGGGCCCTACGAGCAGTACTTC; CDR3: CASNAGGPYEQYF
D: NA; size: NA; J: TRBJ2-3; V: TRBV12-3/TRBV12-4; DNA: TGTGCCAGCAGTTTCACGCTATCCCCAGATACGCAGTATTTT; CDR3: CASSFTLSPDTQYF
D: NA; size: few; J: TRBJ1-1; V: TRBV12-3/TRBV12-4; DNA: TGTGCCAGCATGCTGGCCTCTGAAGCTTTCTTT; CDR3: CASMLASEAFF
D: TRBD2; size: few; J: TRBJ2-2; V: TRBV20-1; DNA: TGCAGTGCCAGGCCTTTCGGTGCGGGGGGGCGTGCAGGCACCGGGGAGCTGTTTTTT; CDR3: CSARPFGAGGRAGTGELFF
D: TRBD2; size: NA; J: TRBJ2-3; V: TRBV7-2; DNA: TGTGCCAGCAGCACGACTAGCGGGGGCCCCAGCACAGATACGCAGTATTTT; CDR3: CASSTTSGGPSTDTQYF
D: NA; size: few; J: TRBJ2-1; V: TRBV20-1; DNA: TGCAGTGCTACTCTGGAGCCCTCGAGCTCCTACAATGAGCAGTTCTTC; CDR3: CSATLEPSSSYNEQFF
D: TRBD2; size: many; J: TRBJ2-3; V: TRBV29-1; DNA: TGCAGCGCCCAAGCGACTAGCGGGGGGGCAACAGATACGCAGTATTTT; CDR3: CSAQATSGGATDTQYF